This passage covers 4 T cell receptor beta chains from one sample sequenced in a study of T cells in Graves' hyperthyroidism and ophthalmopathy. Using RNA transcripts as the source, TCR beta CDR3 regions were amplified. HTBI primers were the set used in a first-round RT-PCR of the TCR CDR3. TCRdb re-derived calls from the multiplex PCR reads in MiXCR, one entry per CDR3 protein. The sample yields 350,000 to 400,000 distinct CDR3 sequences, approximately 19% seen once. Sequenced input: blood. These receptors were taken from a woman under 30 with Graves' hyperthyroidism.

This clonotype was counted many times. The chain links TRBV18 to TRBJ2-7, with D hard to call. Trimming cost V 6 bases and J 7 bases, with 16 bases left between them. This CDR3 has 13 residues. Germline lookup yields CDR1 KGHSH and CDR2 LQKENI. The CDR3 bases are TGTGCCAGCTCGGCCCAGCAGTCGTGGGAGCAGTACTTC. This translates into CASSAQQSWEQYF.

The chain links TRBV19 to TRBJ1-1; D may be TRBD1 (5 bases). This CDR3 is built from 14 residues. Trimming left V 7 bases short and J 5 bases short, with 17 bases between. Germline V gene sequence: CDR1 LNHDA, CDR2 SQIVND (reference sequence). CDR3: CASTKIQDWTEAFF. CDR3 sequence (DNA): TGTGCCAGTACTAAGATACAGGATTGGACTGAAGCTTTCTTT.

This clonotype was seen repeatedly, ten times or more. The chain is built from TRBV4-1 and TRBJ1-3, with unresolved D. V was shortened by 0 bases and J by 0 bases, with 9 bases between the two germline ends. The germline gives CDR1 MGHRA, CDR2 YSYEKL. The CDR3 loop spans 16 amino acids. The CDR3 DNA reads TGCGCCAGCAGCCAAGAAAACTCTTACTCTGGAAACACCATATATTTT. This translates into CASSQENSYSGNTIYF.

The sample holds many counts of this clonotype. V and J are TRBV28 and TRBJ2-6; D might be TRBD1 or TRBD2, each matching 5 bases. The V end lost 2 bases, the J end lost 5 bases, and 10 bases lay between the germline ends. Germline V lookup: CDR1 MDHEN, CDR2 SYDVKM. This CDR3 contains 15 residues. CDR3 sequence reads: CASSLGGTRANVLTF. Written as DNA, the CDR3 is TGTGCCAGCAGTTTAGGGGGTACTCGGGCCAACGTCCTGACTTTC.